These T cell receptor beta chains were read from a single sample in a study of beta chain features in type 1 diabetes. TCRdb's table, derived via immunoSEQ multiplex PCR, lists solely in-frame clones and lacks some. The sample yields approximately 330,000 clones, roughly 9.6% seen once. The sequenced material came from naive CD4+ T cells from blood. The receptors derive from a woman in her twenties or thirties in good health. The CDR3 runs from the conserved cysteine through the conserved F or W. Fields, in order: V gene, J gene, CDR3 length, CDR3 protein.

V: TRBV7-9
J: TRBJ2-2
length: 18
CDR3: CASSFRPAARFIPGELFF

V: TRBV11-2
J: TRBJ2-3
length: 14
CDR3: CASSLRRELDTQYF

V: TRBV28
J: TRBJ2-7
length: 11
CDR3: CAVAGLDEQYF

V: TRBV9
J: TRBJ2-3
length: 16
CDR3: CASSVRDRVSTDTQYF

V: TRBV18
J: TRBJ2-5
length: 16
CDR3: CASSPFEGGYQETQYF

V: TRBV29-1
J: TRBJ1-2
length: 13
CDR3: CSASLTGNYGYTF

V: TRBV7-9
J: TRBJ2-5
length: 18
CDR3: CASSLRGTGTTRQETQYF

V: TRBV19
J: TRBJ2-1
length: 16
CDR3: CASSVRGTSGRNEQFF

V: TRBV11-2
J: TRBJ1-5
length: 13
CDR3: CASSLILGGPQHF

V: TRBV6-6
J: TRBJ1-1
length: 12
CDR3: CASTGHLPEAFF

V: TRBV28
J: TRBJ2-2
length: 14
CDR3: CASSLDGGTGELFF

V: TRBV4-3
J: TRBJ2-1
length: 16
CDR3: CASSQAQLAGHNEQFF

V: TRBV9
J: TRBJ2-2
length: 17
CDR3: CASSPHRLTGNTGELFF

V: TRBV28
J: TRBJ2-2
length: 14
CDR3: CASSHGGDTGELFF